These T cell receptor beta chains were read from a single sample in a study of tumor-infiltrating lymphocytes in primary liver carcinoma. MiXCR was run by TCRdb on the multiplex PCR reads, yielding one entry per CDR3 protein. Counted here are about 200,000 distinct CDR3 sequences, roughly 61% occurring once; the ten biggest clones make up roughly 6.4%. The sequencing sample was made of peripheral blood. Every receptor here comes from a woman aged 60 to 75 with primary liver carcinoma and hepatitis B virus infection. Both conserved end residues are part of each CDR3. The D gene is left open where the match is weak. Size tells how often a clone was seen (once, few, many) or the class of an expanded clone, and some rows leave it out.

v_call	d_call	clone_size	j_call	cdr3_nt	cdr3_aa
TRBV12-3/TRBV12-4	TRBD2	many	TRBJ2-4	TGTGCCAGCAGTTTGGGGGCTAGCGGGATTGGCAAAAACATTCAGTACTTC	CASSLGASGIGKNIQYF
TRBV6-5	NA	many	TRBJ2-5	TGTGCCAGCAGTACGGTCAACGAGGAGACCCAGTACTTC	CASSTVNEETQYF
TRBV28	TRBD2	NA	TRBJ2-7	TGTGCCGGCAGTGTATCTAGCGGGTTATCCTACGAGCAGTACTTC	CAGSVSSGLSYEQYF
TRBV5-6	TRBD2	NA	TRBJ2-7	TGTGCCAGCAGCTTGGACCCAGCGGGAGGGAACGAGCAGTACTTC	CASSLDPAGGNEQYF
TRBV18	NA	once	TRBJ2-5	TGTGCCAGCTCACCACCGTCGGGGCAGTCCCAAGAGACCCAGTACTTC	CASSPPSGQSQETQYF
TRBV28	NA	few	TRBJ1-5	TGTGCCAGCAGTTTAGAGGTGAGGGCCCAGCATTTT	CASSLEVRAQHF
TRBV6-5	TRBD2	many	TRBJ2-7	TGTGCCAGCACCGGACTAGCGGGACCCTACGAGCAGTACTTC	CASTGLAGPYEQYF
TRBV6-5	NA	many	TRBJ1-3	TGTGCCAGCAGTCCATATCACGGAAACACCATATATTTT	CASSPYHGNTIYF
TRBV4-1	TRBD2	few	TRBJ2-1	TGCGCCAGCAGCCAAGTCTGGCGGGAGTACAACAATGAGCAGTTCTTC	CASSQVWREYNNEQFF
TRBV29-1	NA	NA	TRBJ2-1	TGCAGCGTGGGGCACTTTGAGCAGCTCTTC	CSVGHFEQLF
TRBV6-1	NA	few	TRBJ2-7	TGTGCCAGCAGTGAATGGGTGGGACCCATGGGGCAGTACTTC	CASSEWVGPMGQYF
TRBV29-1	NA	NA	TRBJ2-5	TGCAGCGTTGATCCGAGGGGATCGAAGGATACCCAGTACTTC	CSVDPRGSKDTQYF
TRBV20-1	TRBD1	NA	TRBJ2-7	TGCAGTGCTCCACGGACAGGGAGACACGAGCAGTACTTC	CSAPRTGRHEQYF
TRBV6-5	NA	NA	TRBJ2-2	TGTCCCAGCAGGAGGACTTGGGACACCGGGGAGCTGTTTTTC	CPSRRTWDTGELFF
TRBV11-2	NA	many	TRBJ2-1	TGTGCCAGCAGCTTAGACGCATCTTCCTACAATGAGCAGTTCTTC	CASSLDASSYNEQFF
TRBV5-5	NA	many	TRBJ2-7	TGTGCCAGCAGCTTGCTATCAGGGGCCATCTACGAGCAGTACTTC	CASSLLSGAIYEQYF
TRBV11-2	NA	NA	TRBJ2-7	TGTGCCAGCAGCTCACAAGGGGCCTCCTACGAGCAGTACTTC	CASSSQGASYEQYF
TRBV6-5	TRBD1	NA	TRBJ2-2	TGTGCCAGCAATACCTACAGGGGGCTCACCCGGGAGCTGTTTTTT	CASNTYRGLTRELFF
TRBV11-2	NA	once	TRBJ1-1	TGTACCAGCAGCCCAAGGACAGTCACTGAAGCTTTGTTT	CTSSPRTVTEALF
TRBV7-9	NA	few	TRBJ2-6	TGTGCCAGCAGCTTAGAAGGGGCTGGGGCCAACGTCCTGACTTTC	CASSLEGAGANVLTF
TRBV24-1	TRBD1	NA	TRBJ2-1	TGTGCCACCATGGGGACAGGGGGCATGAATGTGCAGTTCTTC	CATMGTGGMNVQFF
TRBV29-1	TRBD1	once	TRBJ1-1	TGCAGCATGCTGACAGGGAGTGACACTGAAGCTTTCTTT	CSMLTGSDTEAFF
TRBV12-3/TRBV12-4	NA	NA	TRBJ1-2	TGTGCCAGCAGTTTAGCAAGGCCAGGCTTTGGCTACACCTTC	CASSLARPGFGYTF